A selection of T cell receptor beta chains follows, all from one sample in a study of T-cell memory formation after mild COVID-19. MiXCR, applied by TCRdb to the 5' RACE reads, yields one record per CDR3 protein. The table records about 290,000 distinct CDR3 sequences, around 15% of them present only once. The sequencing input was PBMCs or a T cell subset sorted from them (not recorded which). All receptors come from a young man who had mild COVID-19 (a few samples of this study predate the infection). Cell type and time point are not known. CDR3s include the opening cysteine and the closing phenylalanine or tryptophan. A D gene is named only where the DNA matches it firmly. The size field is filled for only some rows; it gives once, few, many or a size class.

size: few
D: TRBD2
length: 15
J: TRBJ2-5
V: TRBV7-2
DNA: TGTGCCAGCAGCCGTAGCGGGGGGGAGGCTGAGACCCAGTACTTC
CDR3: CASSRSGGEAETQYF

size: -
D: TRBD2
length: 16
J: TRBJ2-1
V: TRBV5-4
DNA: TGTGCCAGCAGCTTGAGGATAGCGGGGGGGCCAAATGAGCAGTTCTTC
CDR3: CASSLRIAGGPNEQFF

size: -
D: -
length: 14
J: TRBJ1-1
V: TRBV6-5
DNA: TGTGCCAGCAGTTACTCCGGCAGGAACACTGAAGCTTTCTTT
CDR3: CASSYSGRNTEAFF

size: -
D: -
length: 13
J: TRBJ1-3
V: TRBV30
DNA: TGTGCCTGGATAGGGCGCTCTGGAAACACCATATATTTT
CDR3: CAWIGRSGNTIYF

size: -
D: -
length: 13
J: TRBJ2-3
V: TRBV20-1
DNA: TGCAGTGCTAGGGCCGGGCGAGAGGATACGCAGTATTTT
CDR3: CSARAGREDTQYF

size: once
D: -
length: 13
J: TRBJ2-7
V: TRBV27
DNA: TGTGCCAGCAGTTTAAGGGGGATATACGAGCAGTACTTC
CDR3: CASSLRGIYEQYF

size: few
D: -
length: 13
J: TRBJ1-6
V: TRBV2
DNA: TGTGCCAGCCGGGACATGTGGAATTCACCCCTCCACTTT
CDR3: CASRDMWNSPLHF

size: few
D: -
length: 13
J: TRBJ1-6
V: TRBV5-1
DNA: TGCGCCACCAGGCAGGGAGGTAATTCACCCCTCCACTTT
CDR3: CATRQGGNSPLHF

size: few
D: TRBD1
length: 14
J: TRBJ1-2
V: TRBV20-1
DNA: TGCAGTGCTAGAGATCCCGACAGGGACTATGGCTACACCTTC
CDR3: CSARDPDRDYGYTF

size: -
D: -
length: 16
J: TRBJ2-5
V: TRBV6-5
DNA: TGTGCCAGCAGTTACGGAGGGGCGTGGGGAGGAGAGACCCAGTACTTC
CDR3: CASSYGGAWGGETQYF

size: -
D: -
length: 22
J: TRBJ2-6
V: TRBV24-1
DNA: -
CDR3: CATSETGTYGFGEGSGANVLTF

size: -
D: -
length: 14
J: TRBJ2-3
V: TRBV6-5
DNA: TGTGCCAGCGGTCGACCTTCTAGCACAGATACGCAGTATTTT
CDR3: CASGRPSSTDTQYF

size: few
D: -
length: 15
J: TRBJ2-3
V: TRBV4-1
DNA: TGCGCCAGCAGCCAAAGGGGGATTAGCACAGATACGCAGTATTTT
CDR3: CASSQRGISTDTQYF

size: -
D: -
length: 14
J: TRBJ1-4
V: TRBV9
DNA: TGTGCCAGCAGCTTGACAGGTTTGAATGAAAAACTGTTTTTT
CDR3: CASSLTGLNEKLFF

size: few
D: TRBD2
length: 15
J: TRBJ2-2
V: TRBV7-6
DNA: TGTGCCAGCAGCTCGGGGGGGGATGGCACCGGGGAGCTGTTTTTT
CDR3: CASSSGGDGTGELFF

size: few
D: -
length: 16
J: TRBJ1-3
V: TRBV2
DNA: TGTGCCAGCAGAACTTCCGGGCAGCTGACTGGAAACACCATATATTTT
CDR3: CASRTSGQLTGNTIYF

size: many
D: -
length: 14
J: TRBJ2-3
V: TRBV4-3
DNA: TGCGCCAGCAGTCGACAGGTTGGCACAGATACGCAGTATTTT
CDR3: CASSRQVGTDTQYF

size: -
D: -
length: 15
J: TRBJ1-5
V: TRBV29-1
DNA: TGCAGCGTATCACAGGGACTTTTAGGCAATCAGCCCCAGCATTTT
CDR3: CSVSQGLLGNQPQHF

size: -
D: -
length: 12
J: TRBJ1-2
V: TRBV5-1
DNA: TGCGCCAGCAGCCCTAACGCGGATGGCTACACCTTC
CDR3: CASSPNADGYTF

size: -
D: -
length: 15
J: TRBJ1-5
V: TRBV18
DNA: TGTGCCAGCTCACCCAAAAACAAGGGGAATCAGCCCCAGCATTTT
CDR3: CASSPKNKGNQPQHF

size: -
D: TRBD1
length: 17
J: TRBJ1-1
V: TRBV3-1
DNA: TGTGCCAGCAGCCAAGAAGGTGGCCGACAGGGGAGGACTGAAGCTTTCTTT
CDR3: CASSQEGGRQGRTEAFF

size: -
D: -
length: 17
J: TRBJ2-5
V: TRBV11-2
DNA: TGTGCCAGCAGCTTAGATCTAGGAACAGGGCTCGAAGAGACCCAGTACTTC
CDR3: CASSLDLGTGLEETQYF

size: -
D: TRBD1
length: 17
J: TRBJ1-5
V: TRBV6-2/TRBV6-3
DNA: TGTGCCAGCAGTTATATCGCGACAGGGGTGAACAATCAGCCCCAGCATTTT
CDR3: CASSYIATGVNNQPQHF

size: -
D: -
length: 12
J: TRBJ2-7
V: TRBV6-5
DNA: TGTGCCAGCAGTTCGGGACCCGGCAAGCAGTACTTC
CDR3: CASSSGPGKQYF

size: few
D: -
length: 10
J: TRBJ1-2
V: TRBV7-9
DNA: TGTGCCAGCAGCTTAATTACGTCGGCTTTC
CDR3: CASSLITSAF

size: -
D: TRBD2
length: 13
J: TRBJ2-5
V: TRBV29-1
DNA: TGCAGCGTTGACAGACTAGCAGGAGAGACCCAGTACTTC
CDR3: CSVDRLAGETQYF

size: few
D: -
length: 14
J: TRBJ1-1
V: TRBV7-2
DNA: TGTGCCAGCAGCCCCGTCGGCAGGGACACTGAAGCTTTCTTT
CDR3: CASSPVGRDTEAFF

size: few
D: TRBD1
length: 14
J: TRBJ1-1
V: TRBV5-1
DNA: TGCGCCAGCAGCGTTACAGGGGTGGGCACTGAAGCTTTCTTT
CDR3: CASSVTGVGTEAFF

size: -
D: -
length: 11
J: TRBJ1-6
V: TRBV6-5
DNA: TGTGCCAGCGTGTACATCCTCCCCCTCCACTTT
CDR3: CASVYILPLHF

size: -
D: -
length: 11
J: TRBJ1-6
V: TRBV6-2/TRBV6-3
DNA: TGTGCCAGCAGAGGCTGGTCACCCCTCCACTTT
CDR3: CASRGWSPLHF

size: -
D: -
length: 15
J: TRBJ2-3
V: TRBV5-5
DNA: TGTGCCAGCAGCTTGGCAGGGCGCCCCACAGATACGCAGTATTTT
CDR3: CASSLAGRPTDTQYF

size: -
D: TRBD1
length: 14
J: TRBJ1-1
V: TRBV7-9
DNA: TGTGCCAGCAGTTACAGGGGAGGTATCACTGAAGCTTTCTTT
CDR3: CASSYRGGITEAFF

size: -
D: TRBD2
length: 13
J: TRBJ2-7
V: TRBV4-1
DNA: TGCGCCAGCAGTTGGGCGGGGGGGTACGAGCAGTACTTC
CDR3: CASSWAGGYEQYF

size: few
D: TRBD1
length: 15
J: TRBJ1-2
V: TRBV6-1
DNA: TGTGCCAGCAGTGTGGGACAGGGGCCTTTCTATGGCTACACCTTC
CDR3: CASSVGQGPFYGYTF

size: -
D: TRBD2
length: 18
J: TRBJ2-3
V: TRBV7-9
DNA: TGTGCCAGCAGCTTAGGCGGTTGGAGCGGGGGAATCACAGATACGCAGTATTTT
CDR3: CASSLGGWSGGITDTQYF

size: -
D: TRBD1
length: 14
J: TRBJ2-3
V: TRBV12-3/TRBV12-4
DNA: TGTGCCAGCGGAGTGACAGGGTCGGGAGATACGCAGTATTTT
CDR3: CASGVTGSGDTQYF

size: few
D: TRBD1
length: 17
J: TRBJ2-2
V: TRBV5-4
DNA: TGTGCCAGCAGCTTGGCAGGGACAGGGGGCGCGGCCGGGGAGCTGTTTTTT
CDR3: CASSLAGTGGAAGELFF

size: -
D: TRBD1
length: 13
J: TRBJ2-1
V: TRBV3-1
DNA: TGTGCCAGCAGCCTAACAAACGGACAGGGAAACTTCTTC
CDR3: CASSLTNGQGNFF

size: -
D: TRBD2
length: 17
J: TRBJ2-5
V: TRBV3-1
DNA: TGTGCCAGCAGCCCCGTATTAGCGGGGGGGCATCGAGAGACCCAGTACTTC
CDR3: CASSPVLAGGHRETQYF

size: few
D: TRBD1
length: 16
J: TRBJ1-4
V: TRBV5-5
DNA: TGTGCCAGCAGCATTGGACAGGGCGTCACTAATGAAAAACTGTTTTTT
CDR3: CASSIGQGVTNEKLFF

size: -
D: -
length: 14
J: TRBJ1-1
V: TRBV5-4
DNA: TGTGCCAGCAGCCTACAGGACAGATACACTGAAGCTTTCTTT
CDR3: CASSLQDRYTEAFF

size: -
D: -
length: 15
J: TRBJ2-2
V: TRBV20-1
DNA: TGCAGTGCTAACTCGGAAGTTTGGAACACCGGGGAGCTGTTTTTT
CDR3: CSANSEVWNTGELFF

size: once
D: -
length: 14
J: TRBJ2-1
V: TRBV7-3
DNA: TGTGCCAGCAGCTTAACGGGCGGCCGGGACGAGCAGTTCTTC
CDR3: CASSLTGGRDEQFF

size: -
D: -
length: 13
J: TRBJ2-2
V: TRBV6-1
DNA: TGTGCCGCGCAGTGGACCAACACCGGGGAGCTGTTTTTT
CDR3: CAAQWTNTGELFF

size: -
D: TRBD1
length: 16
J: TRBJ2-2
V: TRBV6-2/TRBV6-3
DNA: TGTGCCAGCAGTCGGTACGGACAGGGGAGCACCGGGGAGCTGTTTTTT
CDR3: CASSRYGQGSTGELFF

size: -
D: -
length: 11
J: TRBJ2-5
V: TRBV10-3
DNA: TGTGCCATCAGTGGTGGAGAGACCCAGTACTTC
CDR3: CAISGGETQYF

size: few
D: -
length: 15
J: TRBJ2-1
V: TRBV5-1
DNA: TGCGCCAGCAGCTTGGCTCCATTCACCTACAATGAGCAGTTCTTC
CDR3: CASSLAPFTYNEQFF

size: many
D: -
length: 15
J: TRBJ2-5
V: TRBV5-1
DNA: TGCGCCAGCAGCTTGGGAGGGGGTCTCCAAGAGACCCAGTACTTC
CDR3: CASSLGGGLQETQYF

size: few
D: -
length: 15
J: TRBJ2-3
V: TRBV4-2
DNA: TGTGCCAGCAGCTCTGGGGCGTCTAGCACAGATACGCAGTATTTT
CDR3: CASSSGASSTDTQYF

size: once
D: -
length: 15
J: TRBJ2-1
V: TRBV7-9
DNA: TGTGCCAGCAGCTCCGGAGCCGCTTACGGCAATGAGCAGTTCTTC
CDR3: CASSSGAAYGNEQFF

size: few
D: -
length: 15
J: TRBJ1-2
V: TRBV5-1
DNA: TGCGCCAGCAGTCCTGACCCCTCGTACCGCTATGGCTACACCTTC
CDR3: CASSPDPSYRYGYTF

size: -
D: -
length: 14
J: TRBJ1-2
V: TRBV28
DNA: TGTGCCAGCAGACCGACGGGCCTCGTCCGGGGCTACACCTTC
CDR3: CASRPTGLVRGYTF

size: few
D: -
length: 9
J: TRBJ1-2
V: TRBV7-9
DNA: TGTGCCAGCGGGGAGGGCTACACCTTC
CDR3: CASGEGYTF

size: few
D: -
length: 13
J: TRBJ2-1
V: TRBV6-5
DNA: TGTGCCAGCAGTTACGCAACAGGGAATGAGCAGTTCTTC
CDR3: CASSYATGNEQFF

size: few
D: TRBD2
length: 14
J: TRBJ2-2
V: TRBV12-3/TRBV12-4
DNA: TGTGCCAGCAGGGGACTAGAGTCGGCCGGGGAGCTGTTTTTT
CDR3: CASRGLESAGELFF

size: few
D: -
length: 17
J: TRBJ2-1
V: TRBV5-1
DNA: TGCGCCAGCAGCTTGGGAATTCTGGCGGTAGATTACAATGAGCAGTTCTTC
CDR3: CASSLGILAVDYNEQFF